What follows are 8 T cell receptor beta chains derived from one specimen sequenced in a study of blood T cell repertoires in COVID-19. Clones were sequenced by immunoSEQ multiplex PCR, and TCRdb holds only the in-frame ones, with some missing. The sample lists about 220,000 clones, about 80% seen once, with nearly 5% in the top ten. Sequenced sample: PBMCs or T cells enriched from blood (not recorded which). Receptors were obtained from a woman in her forties or fifties who had been exposed to COVID-19.

CDR3 DNA sequence: TGTGCCAGCAGCCGCGGGAGGACCTACGAGCAGTACTTC. The encoded protein is CASSRGRTYEQYF. This sequence joins TRBV11-2 and TRBJ2-7; the match to TRBD2 covers 8 bases. Germline V gives CDR1 SGHAT, CDR2 FQNNGV. The CDR3 extends over 13 amino acids. The V and J ends lost 5 bases and 2 bases, in that order; junction bases with no gene match: 2.

The CDR3 DNA follows: TGTGCCAGCAGTGGCGGGGGCGCGACTAGCAATCAGCCCCAGCATTTT. Protein sequence: CASSGGGATSNQPQHF. V and J are TRBV2 and TRBJ1-5, with D possibly being TRBD1 (6 bases). With 4 bases removed from V and 0 bases from J, the gap between germline ends came to 13 bases. CDR1 SNHLY and CDR2 FYNNEI come from the germline V gene. This CDR3 has 16 residues.

This chain uses TRBV6-2 or TRBV6-3 with TRBJ1-1; D gene unclear. V shed 8 bases and J shed 1 base, with 14 bases lying between them. The length of the CDR3 is 14 residues. Germline-derived CDR1 and CDR2 are MNHEY and SVGEGT. CDR3 sequence reads: CASGHSTGNTEAFF. CDR3 sequence (DNA): TGTGCCAGCGGCCACTCTACCGGGAACACTGAAGCTTTCTTT.

The chain links TRBV29-1 to TRBJ1-2; 7 nucleotides match TRBD1. Trimming removed 2 bases from V and 4 bases from J; junction bases left unmatched: 4. The germline V gene has CDR1 SQVTM and CDR2 ANQGSEA. This CDR3 contains 13 residues. CDR3: CSVESGTAYGYTF. The DNA for the CDR3 is TGCAGCGTTGAATCAGGGACAGCCTATGGCTACACCTTC.

The chain couples TRBV15 to TRBJ1-4, with 11 bases matching TRBD1. The CDR3 is 15 amino acids. V shed 6 bases and J 4 bases; nucleotides not matched to a gene: 4. Looked up from germline, CDR1 is LNHNV and CDR2 is YYDKDF (reference sequence). CDR3 loop: CATSPGQGGNEKLFF. The CDR3 DNA follows: TGTGCCACCAGTCCGGGACAGGGGGGTAATGAAAAACTGTTTTTT.

This clone was counted once. The rearrangement uses TRBV7-9 and TRBJ1-2; D may be TRBD1 (5 bases). There are 15 residues in the CDR3. From germline, CDR1 is SEHNR and CDR2 FQNEAQ (reference sequence). V lost 5 bases and J 4 bases, leaving 17 bases between the germline ends. The CDR3 region has the DNA TGTGCCAGCAGCCCGACTAGCGGGACCCTCTATGGCTACACCTTC. Its translation is CASSPTSGTLYGYTF.

V gene TRBV5-5 combines with J gene TRBJ1-6; TRBD1 might be the D (6 bases). Between the trimmed V and J ends, which lost 3 bases and 7 bases, there was a span of 11 bases. Per germline, CDR1 SGHKS and CDR2 YYEKEE (reference sequence). The CDR3 sequence is 14 residues long. The CDR3 coding sequence is TGTGCCAGCAGCTCCTGGACAGTAAATTCACCCCTCCACTTT. Protein sequence: CASSSWTVNSPLHF.

The genes are TRBV12-5 and TRBJ2-3; D may be TRBD2 (6 bases). This CDR3 has 14 amino acids. CDR1 LGHNT and CDR2 FRNRAP come from the germline V gene. Deletions cut 7 bases from V and 1 base from J, with 12 bases between. For the CDR3, the DNA is TGTGCTAGTGCCCAGGGACTCCGCACAGATACGCAGTATTTT. This encodes CASAQGLRTDTQYF.